The 21 T cell receptor beta chains below all came from one sample that was sequenced in a study of T cells in Graves' hyperthyroidism and ophthalmopathy. Amplified TCR beta CDR3 regions came from RNA transcripts. TCR CDR3 underwent first-round RT-PCR with the HTBI primer set. TCRdb recomputed calls from the multiplex PCR reads with MiXCR, one row per CDR3 protein. Of over 200,000 distinct CDR3 sequences in the sample, approximately 20% were seen once. Material for sequencing was blood. The receptor source for this set is a middle-aged man with Graves' hyperthyroidism.

This clonotype was counted at least ten times. The V call is TRBV20-1, the J call TRBJ2-6; D may be TRBD1 (6 bases). V gave up 6 bases and J gave up 0 bases, with 15 bases separating them. Germline loops: CDR1 DFQATT, CDR2 SNEGSKA (reference sequence). The CDR3 covers 16 residues. The CDR3 loop is CSAPPGQNSGANVLTF. DNA for the CDR3: TGCAGTGCACCCCCGGGACAAAACTCTGGGGCCAACGTCCTGACTTTC.

This clonotype was detected a few times. V gene TRBV20-1 combines with J gene TRBJ1-2; D may be TRBD1 (6 bases). Germline CDR1 reads DFQATT; CDR2 reads SNEGSKA (reference sequence). There are 12 residues in the CDR3. V lost 6 bases and J lost 8, with 16 bases in between. The CDR3 DNA reads TGCAGTGCGGGGGGGGGGCAGGAAGGCTACACCTTC. Translating gives CSAGGGQEGYTF.

This clonotype was seen ten or more times. CDR3 DNA sequence: TGTGCCAGCAGCCATATGGGGGCTGACGAGCAGTACTTC. Protein product: CASSHMGADEQYF. This chain connects TRBV5-6 to TRBJ2-7, with D tentatively TRBD1 (6 bases). Between the trimmed V and J ends, which lost 4 bases and 5 bases, there was a span of 13 bases. From germline, CDR1 is SGHDT and CDR2 YYEEEE. This CDR3 region has 13 residues.

This clonotype came up many times. J is TRBJ1-3 and V is TRBV7-9; TRBD1 matches 8 bases. The CDR3 totals 15 residues. Trimming removed 3 bases from V and 0 bases from J; junction bases left unmatched: 1. The germline V gene has CDR1 SEHNR and CDR2 FQNEAQ (reference sequence). For the CDR3, the DNA is TGTGCCAGCAGCTTCAGGGGGCCCTCTGGAAACACCATATATTTT. It translates to CASSFRGPSGNTIYF.

This clonotype occurred once. The gene calls are TRBV4-3 and TRBJ2-5; 14 positions agree with TRBD2. This CDR3 has 23 residues. Trimming removed 1 base from V and 5 bases from J; junction bases left unmatched: 24. Germline V lookup: CDR1 LGHNA, CDR2 YSLEER. The CDR3 DNA reads as TGCGCCAGCAGCCAAGTTTTGCGACTAGCGGGGGGGCCTCCTGACAATGGCCGGGAGACCCAGTACTTC. Protein: CASSQVLRLAGGPPDNGRETQYF.

This clonotype occurred many times. The chain couples TRBV29-1 to TRBJ2-5; the match to TRBD2 covers 7 bases. The V and J ends lost 7 bases and 2 bases, in that order; junction bases with no gene match: 7. The germline gives CDR1 SQVTM, CDR2 ANQGSEA. This CDR3 contains 13 residues. CDR3 nucleotides: TGCAGCGCCGAACGGGGGGTTCAAGAGACCCAGTACTTC. This codes for CSAERGVQETQYF.

This clonotype has ten or more counts. This chain connects TRBV5-1 to TRBJ2-1; no definite D call. Trimming cost V 4 bases and J 4 bases, with 18 bases left between them. Germline V gene lookup returns CDR1 SGHRS and CDR2 YFSETQ. The CDR3 runs 16 residues. The CDR3 coding sequence is TGCGCCAGCAGCCCGGTTGGGTCGACGACTTACAATGAGCAGTTCTTC. Its translation is CASSPVGSTTYNEQFF.

The table lists this clonotype with many counts. The rearrangement uses TRBV20-1 and TRBJ1-5; 8 positions agree with TRBD1. This CDR3 is 16 amino acids long. The germline gives CDR1 DFQATT, CDR2 SNEGSKA (reference sequence). With V trimmed by 0 bases and J by 4 bases, 8 bases remained unmatched. The CDR3 region is CSARDPRTGGNQPQHF. CDR3 coding DNA: TGCAGTGCTAGAGATCCTCGCACAGGGGGGAATCAGCCCCAGCATTTT.

This clonotype was seen ten or more times. V gene TRBV29-1 combines with J gene TRBJ1-1; no definite D call. The V and J ends lost 4 bases and 1 base respectively, with 7 bases between them. Germline V gene lookup returns CDR1 SQVTM and CDR2 ANQGSEA. The CDR3 is 12 amino acids. The CDR3 sequence: CSVGRRNTEAFF. The CDR3 region has the DNA TGCAGCGTTGGACGGCGGAACACTGAAGCTTTCTTT.

This clonotype has just a few counts. The chain recombines TRBV6-1 with TRBJ1-2; 7 nucleotides agree with TRBD1. The J segment lost 8 bases and the V segment lost 5 bases, leaving 5 bases of the junction unmatched. The CDR3 runs to 12 residues. Germline CDR1 is MNHNS and CDR2 is SASEGT. Written as DNA, the CDR3 is TGTGCCAGCAGTCTGACAGGGCACGGCTACACCTTC. Its translation: CASSLTGHGYTF.

This clonotype was recorded at least ten times. The V gene is TRBV28, the J gene TRBJ2-2; 13 nucleotides agree with TRBD2. The CDR3 loop spans 16 amino acids. Trimming at V came to 0 bases and at J to 6 bases, leaving 1 base not matched to a gene. Germline V gene lookup returns CDR1 MDHEN and CDR2 SYDVKM. CDR3 in DNA: TGTGCCAGCAGTTTATGGACTAGCGGGGGGCCCGGGGAGCTGTTTTTT. It is translated as CASSLWTSGGPGELFF.

The chain combines TRBV4-3 with TRBJ1-6; D is ambiguous. Trimming took off 0 bases at V and 9 bases at J, with 9 bases between the two ends. Germline-derived CDR1 and CDR2 are LGHNA and YSLEER. This CDR3 is built from 14 residues. In DNA form, the CDR3 reads TGCGCCAGCAGCCAAGATCCGGCAGTTTCACCCCTCCACTTT. As protein: CASSQDPAVSPLHF.

This clonotype came up many times. The J gene is TRBJ2-5, the V gene TRBV30; 12 positions agree with TRBD1. CDR1 and CDR2 (germline): GTSNPN, SVGIG (reference sequence). J gave up 3 bases and V 1 base, and 3 bases lay outside the gene matches. CDR3 length: 15 residues. DNA of the CDR3: TGTGCCTGGAGTGAGGGGACAGGGGGCAAAGAGACCCAGTACTTC. Translating it yields CAWSEGTGGKETQYF.

This clonotype was found many times. The chain joins TRBV28 to TRBJ1-2, with D uncertain. CDR1 is MDHEN and CDR2 is SYDVKM in the germline V gene. The CDR3 contains 16 residues. V gave up 8 bases and J gave up 4 bases, with 23 bases separating them. In DNA form, the CDR3 reads TGTGCCAGCCATAGGACGGTAAATCTTCTCCTCTATGGCTACACCTTC. It specifies CASHRTVNLLLYGYTF.

This clonotype was observed many times. This sequence joins TRBV7-2 and TRBJ1-5; D is unresolved. Germline V gives CDR1 SGHTA, CDR2 FQGNSA. Deletions cut 0 bases from V and 6 bases from J, with 6 bases between. The CDR3 has 13 amino acids. CDR3 residues: CASSLAVGQPQHF. The CDR3 coding sequence is TGTGCCAGCAGCTTAGCGGTGGGTCAGCCCCAGCATTTT.

V is TRBV5-1 and J is TRBJ2-3, with TRBD2 identical over 12 bases. Germline CDR1 SGHRS, CDR2 YFSETQ. Unmatched junction bases numbered 5, after V lost 4 bases and J lost 2 bases. The CDR3 runs 16 residues. DNA of the CDR3: TGCGCCAGCAGCGCCAGACTAGCGGGGGACACAGATACGCAGTATTTT. The encoded protein is CASSARLAGDTDTQYF.

This clonotype has only a few counts. V usage is TRBV6-1 and J usage is TRBJ2-2; D unresolved. Per germline, CDR1 MNHNS and CDR2 SASEGT. V was trimmed by 8 bases and J by 1 base, leaving 17 bases between them. The CDR3 is made up of 16 amino acids. CDR3 coding DNA: TGTGCCAGCCAGACTCTAGGACGCCTGAACACCGGGGAGCTGTTTTTT. This codes for CASQTLGRLNTGELFF.

The chain combines TRBV5-8 with TRBJ2-3, with D perhaps TRBD1 (6 bases). The germline gives CDR1 SGHTS, CDR2 YDEGEE. The germline V and J ends were trimmed by 2 bases and 2 bases, with 12 bases remaining between them. This CDR3 comprises 15 residues. The CDR3 DNA is TGTGCCAGCAGCTTACAACAGGGAGTCACAGATACGCAGTATTTT. Translating gives CASSLQQGVTDTQYF.

The sample holds a few counts of this clonotype. CDR3 region: CASSQALAGETQYF. The CDR3 region has the DNA TGTGCCAGCAGCCAAGCCCTAGCCGGGGAGACCCAGTACTTC. This chain links TRBV14 with TRBJ2-5, with D possibly being TRBD2 (5 bases). CDR3 size: 14 residues. The V gene lost 1 base and the J gene lost 5 bases, with 11 bases spanning the gap. Germline V gives CDR1 SGHDN, CDR2 FVKESK. The entire variable domain, with the rest obtained from reference TRBV14 and TRBJ2-5, is as follows: EAGVTQFPSHSVIEKGQTVTLRCDPISGHDNLYWYRRVMGKEIKFLLHFVKESKQDESGMPNNRFLAERTGGTYSTLKVQPAELEDSGVYFCASSQALAGETQYFGPGTRLLVL.

The V and J genes are TRBV30 and TRBJ1-2, with 7 bases aligning to TRBD1. V lost 5 bases and J lost 5; bases outside the gene matches: 8. This CDR3 region has 13 residues. Germline V CDR1 and CDR2: GTSNPN, SVGIG (reference sequence). In DNA form, the CDR3 reads TGTGCCTGGGTACCGGGACAGACATATGGCTACACCTTC. Protein product: CAWVPGQTYGYTF.

The V gene is TRBV5-1, the J gene TRBJ1-2, with a weak D call TRBD1 (5 bases). From germline, CDR1 is SGHRS and CDR2 YFSETQ. CDR3 length equals 13 residues. Trimming stripped 4 bases from V and 3 bases from J, with 10 bases between. CDR3 loop: CASSRTGDYGYTF. CDR3 bases: TGCGCCAGCAGCCGTACAGGAGACTATGGCTACACCTTC. Full variable domain (missing parts from reference TRBV5-1 and TRBJ1-2): KAGVTQTPRYLIKTRGQQVTLSCSPISGHRSVSWYQQTPGQGLQFLFEYFSETQRNKGNFPGRFSGRQFSNSRSEMNVSTLELGDSALYLCASSRTGDYGYTFGSGTRLTVV.